This T cell receptor beta chain originates from a study of T cell changes during pregnancy in multiple sclerosis. Using immunoSEQ multiplex PCR, the repertoire was profiled, and TCRdb retains in-frame clones only, with some absent. The sample holds about 59,000 clones, 92% seen once. Germline V gene data show CDR1 as MNHNS and CDR2 as SASEGT. CDR3 length: 15 amino acids. The V end lost 4 bases, the J end lost 2 bases, and 15 bases lay between the germline ends. This clone was detected only once. The V call is TRBV6-1, the J call TRBJ2-7; TRBD2 might be the D (6 bases). The sequence derives from a female donor in good health, enrolled as a control in a pregnancy study. The sample in question was peripheral blood, obtained in the third trimester of pregnancy. CDR3 DNA: TGTGCCAGCAGTGTGCGGGACCTGCTTACCTACGAGCAGTACTTC. This gives the protein CASSVRDLLTYEQYF.